This T cell receptor beta chain was found in a study of control samples from healthy donors and cancer patients. The V end lost 4 bases, the J end lost 0 bases, and 13 bases lay between the germline ends. The CDR3 spans 16 residues. CDR1 and CDR2 (germline): SGHAT, FQNNGV. Only in-frame clones appear in the TCRdb table, and some are missing; sequencing was by immunoSEQ multiplex PCR. This repertoire shows about 92,000 clones, roughly 86% found once; its top ten account for 8.5% to 10%. The chain couples TRBV11-2 to TRBJ1-3; D remains ambiguous. The receptor was derived from a woman aged 55-75 years in good health. The specimen sequenced was blood. CDR3 in DNA: TGTGCCAGCAGCTCGCGGGTATCAAGCTCTGGAAACACCATATATTTT. Amino acid sequence: CASSSRVSSSGNTIYF.